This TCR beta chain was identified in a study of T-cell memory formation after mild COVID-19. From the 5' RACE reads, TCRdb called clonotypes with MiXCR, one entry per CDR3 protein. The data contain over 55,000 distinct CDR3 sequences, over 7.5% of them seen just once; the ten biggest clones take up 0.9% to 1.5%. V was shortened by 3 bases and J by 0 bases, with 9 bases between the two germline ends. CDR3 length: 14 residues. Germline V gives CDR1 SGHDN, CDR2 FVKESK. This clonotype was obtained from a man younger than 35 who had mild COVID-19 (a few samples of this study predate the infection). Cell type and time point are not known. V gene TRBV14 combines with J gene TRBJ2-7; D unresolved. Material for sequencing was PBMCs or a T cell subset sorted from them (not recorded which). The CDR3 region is CASSQEESSYEQYV. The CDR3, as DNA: TGTGCCAGCAGCCAGGAAGAGAGCTCCTACGAGCAGTACGTC.